Below, one TCR beta chain is given with its context. The sample belongs to a study of T cell changes during pregnancy in multiple sclerosis. Profiled with immunoSEQ multiplex PCR; TCRdb holds only in-frame clones, not every one. This sample has tens of thousands of clones, with approximately 88% found just once. The CDR3 is made up of 11 amino acids. Deletions cut 5 bases from V and 5 bases from J, with 7 bases between. In germline, CDR1 is SGHRS, CDR2 YFSETQ. This receptor was identified in a female donor in good health, enrolled as a control in a pregnancy study. Here the sequenced sample was peripheral blood, taken in the first trimester of pregnancy. The chain has TRBV5-1 and TRBJ1-1, with TRBD1 as a possible D gene (6 bases). The CDR3 nucleotides read TGCGCCAGCAGAGGACAGACTGAAGCTTTCTTT. Translated, it gives CASRGQTEAFF. Together with reference TRBV5-1 and TRBJ1-1, the CDR3 gives the full variable domain: KAGVTQTPRYLIKTRGQQVTLSCSPISGHRSVSWYQQTPGQGLQFLFEYFSETQRNKGNFPGRFSGRQFSNSRSEMNVSTLELGDSALYLCASRGQTEAFFGQGTRLTVV.